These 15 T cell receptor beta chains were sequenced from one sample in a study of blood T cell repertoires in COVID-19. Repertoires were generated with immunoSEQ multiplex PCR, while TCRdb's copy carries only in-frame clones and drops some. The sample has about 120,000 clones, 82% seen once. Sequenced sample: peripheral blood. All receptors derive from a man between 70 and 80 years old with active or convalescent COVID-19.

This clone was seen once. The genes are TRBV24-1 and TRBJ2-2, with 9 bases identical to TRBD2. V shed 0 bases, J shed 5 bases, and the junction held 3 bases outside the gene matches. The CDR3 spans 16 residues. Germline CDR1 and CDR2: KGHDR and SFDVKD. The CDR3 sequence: CATSDLRLAGTGELFF. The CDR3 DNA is TGTGCCACCAGTGATTTGCGCCTAGCGGGAACCGGGGAGCTGTTTTTT.

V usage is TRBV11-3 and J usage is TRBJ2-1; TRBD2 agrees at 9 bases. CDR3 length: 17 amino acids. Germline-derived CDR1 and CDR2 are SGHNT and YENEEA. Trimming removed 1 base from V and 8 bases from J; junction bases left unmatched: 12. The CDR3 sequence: CASSLAGAGLARYEQFF. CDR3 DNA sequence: TGTGCCAGCAGCTTAGCTGGGGCGGGACTAGCCCGCTATGAGCAGTTCTTC.

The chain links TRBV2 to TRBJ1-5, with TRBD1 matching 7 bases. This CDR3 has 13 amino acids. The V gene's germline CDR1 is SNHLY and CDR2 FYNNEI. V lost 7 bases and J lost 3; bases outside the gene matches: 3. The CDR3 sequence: CASIGTDNQPQHF. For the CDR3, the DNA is TGTGCCAGCATTGGGACAGACAATCAGCCCCAGCATTTT.

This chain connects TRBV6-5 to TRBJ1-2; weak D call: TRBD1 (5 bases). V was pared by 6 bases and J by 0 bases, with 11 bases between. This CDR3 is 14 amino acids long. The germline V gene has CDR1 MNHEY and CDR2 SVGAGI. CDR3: CASRQGQANYGYTF. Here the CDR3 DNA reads TGTGCCAGCAGGCAGGGCCAAGCTAACTATGGCTACACCTTC.

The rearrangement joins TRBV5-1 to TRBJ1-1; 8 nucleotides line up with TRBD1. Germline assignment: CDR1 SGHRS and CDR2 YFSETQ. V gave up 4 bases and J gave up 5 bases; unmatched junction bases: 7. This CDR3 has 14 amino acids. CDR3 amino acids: CASSIGQGGTEAFF. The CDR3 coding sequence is TGCGCCAGCAGCATAGGACAGGGAGGTACTGAAGCTTTCTTT.

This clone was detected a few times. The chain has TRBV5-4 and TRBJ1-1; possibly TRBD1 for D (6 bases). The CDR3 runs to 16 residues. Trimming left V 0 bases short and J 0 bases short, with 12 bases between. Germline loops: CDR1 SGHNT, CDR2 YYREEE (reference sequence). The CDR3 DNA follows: TGTGCCAGCAGCTTGGCGGCAGGGGTCATGAACACTGAAGCTTTCTTT. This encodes CASSLAAGVMNTEAFF.

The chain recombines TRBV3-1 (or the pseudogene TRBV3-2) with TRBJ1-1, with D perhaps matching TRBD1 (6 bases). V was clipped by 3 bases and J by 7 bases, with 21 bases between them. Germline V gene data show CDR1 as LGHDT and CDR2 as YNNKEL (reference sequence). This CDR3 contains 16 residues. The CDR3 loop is CASSQVSRLRGVEAFF. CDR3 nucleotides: TGTGCCAGCAGCCAGGTCTCGAGGCTCAGGGGAGTTGAAGCTTTCTTT.

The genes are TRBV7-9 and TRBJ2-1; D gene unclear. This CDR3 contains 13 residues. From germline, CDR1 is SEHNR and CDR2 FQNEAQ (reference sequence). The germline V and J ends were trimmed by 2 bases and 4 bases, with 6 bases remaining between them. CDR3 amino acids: CASSLSVYNEQFF. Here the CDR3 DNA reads TGTGCCAGCAGCTTATCAGTATACAATGAGCAGTTCTTC.

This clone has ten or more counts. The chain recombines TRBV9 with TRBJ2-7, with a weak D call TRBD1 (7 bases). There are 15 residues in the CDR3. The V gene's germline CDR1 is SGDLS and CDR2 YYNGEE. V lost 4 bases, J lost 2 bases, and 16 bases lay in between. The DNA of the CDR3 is TGTGCCAGCAGCAAAGGGGGGCAGGGGGCCTACGAGCAGTACTTC. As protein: CASSKGGQGAYEQYF.

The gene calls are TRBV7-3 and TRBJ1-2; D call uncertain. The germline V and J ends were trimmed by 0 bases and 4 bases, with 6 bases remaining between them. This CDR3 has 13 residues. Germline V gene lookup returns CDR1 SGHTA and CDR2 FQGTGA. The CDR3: CASSLTGGYGYTF. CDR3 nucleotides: TGTGCCAGCAGCTTAACGGGAGGCTATGGCTACACCTTC.

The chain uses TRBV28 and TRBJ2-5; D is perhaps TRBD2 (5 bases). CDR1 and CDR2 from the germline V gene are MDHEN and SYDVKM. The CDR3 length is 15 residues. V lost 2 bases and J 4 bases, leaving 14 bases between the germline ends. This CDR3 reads CASSLGGSGRETQYF. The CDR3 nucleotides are TGTGCCAGCAGTTTAGGTGGGAGTGGGAGAGAGACCCAGTACTTC.

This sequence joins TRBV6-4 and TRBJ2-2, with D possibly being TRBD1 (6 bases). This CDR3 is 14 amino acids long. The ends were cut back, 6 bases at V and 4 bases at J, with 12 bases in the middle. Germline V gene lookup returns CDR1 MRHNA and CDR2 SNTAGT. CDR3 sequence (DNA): TGTGCCAGCAGACTACAGGGAATCACCGGGGAGCTGTTTTTT. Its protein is CASRLQGITGELFF.

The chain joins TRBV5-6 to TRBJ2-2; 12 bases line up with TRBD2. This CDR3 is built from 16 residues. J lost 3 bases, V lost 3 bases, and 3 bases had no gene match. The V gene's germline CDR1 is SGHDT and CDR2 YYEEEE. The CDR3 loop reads CASSSLAGGDTGELFF. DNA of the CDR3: TGTGCCAGCAGCTCACTAGCGGGAGGTGACACCGGGGAGCTGTTTTTT.

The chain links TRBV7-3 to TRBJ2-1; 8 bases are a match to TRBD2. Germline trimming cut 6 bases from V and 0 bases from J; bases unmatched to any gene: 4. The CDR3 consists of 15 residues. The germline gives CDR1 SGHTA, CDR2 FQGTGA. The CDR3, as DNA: TGTGCCAGCAGTGCCGGGACTAGCTCCTACAATGAGCAGTTCTTC. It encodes CASSAGTSSYNEQFF.

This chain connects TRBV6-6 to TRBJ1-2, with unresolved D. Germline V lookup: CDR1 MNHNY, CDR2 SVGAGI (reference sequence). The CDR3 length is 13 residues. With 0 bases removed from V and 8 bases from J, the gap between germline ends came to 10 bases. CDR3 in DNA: TGTGCCAGCAGTTACTCGGGCACCTCCGGCTACACCTTC. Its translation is CASSYSGTSGYTF.